The rows below give T cell receptor beta chains drawn from one sample of a study of T cells in Graves' hyperthyroidism and ophthalmopathy. TCRdb processed the multiplex PCR reads anew with MiXCR; each CDR3 protein has one entry. In the table there are fewer than 300,000 distinct CDR3 sequences, 15% of which are singletons. Sequencing was done on a sample of blood. The receptors come from a woman aged 45-65 years with Graves' hyperthyroidism that later progressed to Graves' ophthalmopathy. Both conserved end residues are trimmed from each CDR3.

v_call: TRBV19
cdr3_aa: ASSEEPGALYGYT

v_call: TRBV13
cdr3_aa: PPGSSYNEQF

v_call: TRBV11-2
cdr3_aa: ASSAQETQY

v_call: TRBV11-2
cdr3_aa: ASSLGLRYYGYT

v_call: TRBV4-1
cdr3_aa: ASSQGGLYEQY

v_call: TRBV5-1
cdr3_aa: ASSPTWGQPDTQY

v_call: TRBV3-1
cdr3_aa: ASSQELGTDTQY

v_call: TRBV2
cdr3_aa: ASRRGRASNNEQF

v_call: TRBV12-5
cdr3_aa: ASGLALAGGQTYEQY

v_call: TRBV2
cdr3_aa: ASSRPRSSGNTIY

v_call: TRBV30
cdr3_aa: AWSPLRTERTGEKLF

v_call: TRBV19
cdr3_aa: ASSPRLGSPYEQY

v_call: TRBV7-3
cdr3_aa: ASSLLAGVNEQY

v_call: TRBV27
cdr3_aa: ASSPLAGGSGELF

v_call: TRBV19
cdr3_aa: ASSPDRVIANTGELF

v_call: TRBV7-8
cdr3_aa: ASSVSGRLDTQY

v_call: TRBV12-3/TRBV12-4
cdr3_aa: ASTPAAINYGYT

v_call: TRBV7-3
cdr3_aa: ASSQTGTSNYEQY

v_call: TRBV24-1
cdr3_aa: ATRGQGLTAF

v_call: TRBV10-3
cdr3_aa: AISEGLAGGEETQY

v_call: TRBV12-3/TRBV12-4
cdr3_aa: ASRWGLNTEAF

v_call: TRBV11-2
cdr3_aa: ASSLGSTGELF

v_call: TRBV3-1
cdr3_aa: ASSLGVRDRFNYGYT

v_call: TRBV5-4
cdr3_aa: ASSIDRGQGGYT

v_call: TRBV7-2
cdr3_aa: ASSLAFSRGGGAKNIQY

v_call: TRBV28
cdr3_aa: ASSFWSWGKQNTEAF

v_call: TRBV4-2
cdr3_aa: ASSRDLGDGSGPYEQY

v_call: TRBV11-2
cdr3_aa: ASSLGPFSYEQY

v_call: TRBV12-3/TRBV12-4
cdr3_aa: ASSRTGVQETQY

v_call: TRBV5-1
cdr3_aa: ASSLRDRSEAF

v_call: TRBV20-1
cdr3_aa: SASPGENPYEQY

v_call: TRBV12-3/TRBV12-4
cdr3_aa: ASSLRGSSSYEQY

v_call: TRBV15
cdr3_aa: ASRISGRTDTQY

v_call: TRBV19
cdr3_aa: ASSIDGRGLLTDTQY

v_call: TRBV5-1
cdr3_aa: ASSSTSGSSYEQY

v_call: TRBV19
cdr3_aa: ASSIWDGETQY

v_call: TRBV19
cdr3_aa: ASSMPADKPSQPQH

v_call: TRBV14
cdr3_aa: ASSQGRVGLAGAADTQY

v_call: TRBV28
cdr3_aa: ASRGGSGTGDEQF

v_call: TRBV2
cdr3_aa: ASDRSGTNEKLF

v_call: TRBV28
cdr3_aa: ASSPGQILYEQY

v_call: TRBV12-3/TRBV12-4
cdr3_aa: ASSFGSYEQY

v_call: TRBV29-1
cdr3_aa: SVGKGDRGYEQY

v_call: TRBV5-8
cdr3_aa: ASRTREGGYGYT

v_call: TRBV5-1
cdr3_aa: ASSLEGHKESYEQY